These 15 T cell receptor beta chains came from one sample sequenced in a study of cytomegalovirus exposure and HLA in healthy donors. 60 Vbeta and 13 Jbeta primers were used in PCR. Assay used: immunoSEQ multiplex PCR; TCRdb lists only in-frame clones, some missing. This table has roughly 70,000 clones, over 70% appearing once. Sequencing used PBMCs. The receptors shown here come from a human donor in good health.

The rearrangement joins TRBV18 to TRBJ2-3; maybe TRBD1 (5 bases). The V end was cut by 3 bases, the J end by 0 bases, with 13 bases between. CDR1 and CDR2 (germline): KGHSH, LQKENI. This CDR3 region has 16 residues. CDR3 bases: TGTGCCAGCTCACCGGCACAGGCCTCTAGCACAGATACGCAGTATTTT. Translating it yields CASSPAQASSTDTQYF.

V is TRBV19 and J is TRBJ1-2; 7 bases match TRBD1. The ends lost 5 bases at V and 4 bases at J; junction bases unmatched: 4. This CDR3 has 13 amino acids. The germline gives CDR1 LNHDA, CDR2 SQIVND (reference sequence). The CDR3 loop is CASSPGGSYGYTF. CDR3 nucleotides: TGTGCCAGTAGTCCAGGGGGAAGCTATGGCTACACCTTC. Filled out from reference TRBV19 and TRBJ1-2, the complete variable domain reads DGGITQSPKYLFRKEGQNVTLSCEQNLNHDAMYWYRQDPGQGLRLIYYSQIVNDFQKGDIAEGYSVSREKKESFPLTVTSAQKNPTAFYLCASSPGGSYGYTFGSGTRLTVV.

The chain has TRBV10-2 and TRBJ2-5; 9 bases are shared with TRBD2. CDR1 and CDR2 (germline): WSHSY, SAAADI. This CDR3 contains 12 residues. V lost 11 bases, J lost 4 bases, and 5 bases stayed unmatched. CDR3 in amino acids: CAGGTSSETQYF. CDR3 nucleotide sequence: TGCGCCGGGGGGACTAGCTCAGAGACCCAGTACTTC.

This chain connects TRBV29-1 to TRBJ1-2; a weak D match, TRBD1 (6 bases). V was clipped by 5 bases and J by 8 bases, with 12 bases between them. Germline assignment: CDR1 SQVTM and CDR2 ANQGSEA. The CDR3 is 11 amino acids. The CDR3 region has the DNA TGCAGCGTTACCGGGACATGCGGCTACACCTTC. Protein product: CSVTGTCGYTF.

This chain links TRBV4-1 with TRBJ2-4, with TRBD2 as a possible D gene (5 bases). The germline V gene has CDR1 MGHRA and CDR2 YSYEKL. V lost 0 bases to trimming and J lost 0 bases, with 9 bases between them. The CDR3 sequence is 16 residues long. The CDR3 sequence is CASSQEGGLAKNIQYF. The CDR3 DNA reads as TGCGCCAGCAGCCAAGAAGGAGGTCTAGCCAAAAACATTCAGTACTTC.

The chain has TRBV10-2 and TRBJ2-7; TRBD2 agrees at 7 bases. Trimming removed 7 bases from V and 5 bases from J; junction bases left unmatched: 5. The CDR3 loop spans 12 amino acids. CDR1 is WSHSY and CDR2 is SAAADI in the germline V gene. The CDR3 protein is CASTGTKNEQYF. CDR3 DNA: TGCGCCAGCACAGGGACTAAGAACGAGCAGTACTTC.

The V and J genes are TRBV5-1 and TRBJ2-1; D is unresolved. The CDR3 spans 13 residues. Germline CDR1 is SGHRS and CDR2 is YFSETQ. Trimming shortened V by 6 bases and J by 4 bases, and 11 bases separated the two germline ends. The CDR3 loop reads CASTSVSYNEQFF. Written as DNA, the CDR3 is TGCGCCAGCACCTCGGTATCGTACAATGAGCAGTTCTTC. The full variable domain, rest sourced from reference TRBV5-1 and TRBJ2-1, is KAGVTQTPRYLIKTRGQQVTLSCSPISGHRSVSWYQQTPGQGLQFLFEYFSETQRNKGNFPGRFSGRQFSNSRSEMNVSTLELGDSALYLCASTSVSYNEQFFGPGTRLTVL.

The chain carries TRBV9 and TRBJ2-1, with 9 positions matching TRBD2. CDR3 size: 15 residues. Looked up from germline, CDR1 is SGDLS and CDR2 is YYNGEE. V lost 0 bases and J lost 9; bases outside the gene matches: 7. The CDR3 loop reads CASSVGAAGGCEQFF. For the CDR3, the DNA is TGTGCCAGCAGCGTAGGGGCAGCGGGAGGATGTGAGCAGTTCTTC.

The chain combines TRBV7-9 with TRBJ1-2, with 10 bases that match TRBD1. The CDR3 has 15 amino acids. Per germline, CDR1 SEHNR and CDR2 FQNEAQ (reference sequence). With 1 base clipped from V and 3 bases from J, the junction kept 2 bases outside the gene matches. CDR3 in DNA: TGTGCCAGCAGCTTAGACGGGACAGGGGACTATGGCTACACCTTC. This translates into CASSLDGTGDYGYTF.

This chain connects TRBV27 to TRBJ2-7, with TRBD2 matching 9 bases. CDR1 and CDR2 (germline): MNHEY, SMNVEV (reference sequence). Germline trimming cut 3 bases from V and 3 bases from J; bases unmatched to any gene: 3. CDR3 size: 14 residues. CDR3 sequence (DNA): TGTGCCAGCAGTTTCTCTAGCGGGGTCTACGAGCAGTACTTC. This translates into CASSFSSGVYEQYF.

The chain has TRBV11-2 and TRBJ2-7, with 7 bases identical to TRBD2. Germline CDR1 and CDR2: SGHAT and FQNNGV. Trimming cost V 5 bases and J 0 bases; bases outside gene matches: 4. The CDR3 runs to 14 residues. The CDR3 region has the DNA TGTGCCAGCAGCCAACTAGCGAGCTCCTACGAGCAGTACTTC. It codes for CASSQLASSYEQYF.

This clone appeared a single time. This rearrangement joins TRBV6-5 to TRBJ2-2, with TRBD2 as a possible D gene (6 bases). The germline gives CDR1 MNHEY, CDR2 SVGAGI. V lost 10 bases to trimming and J lost 5 bases, with 14 bases between them. The CDR3 runs to 13 residues. Here the CDR3 DNA reads TGTGCCACCCTAGAGGCGGGGACCGGGGAGCTGTTTTTT. It yields the protein CATLEAGTGELFF.

V and J are TRBV6-5 and TRBJ2-1; maybe TRBD2 (5 bases). Germline values: CDR1 MNHEY, CDR2 SVGAGI. Between the trimmed V and J ends, which lost 2 bases and 0 bases, there was a span of 8 bases. The CDR3 runs 15 residues. In nucleotides, the CDR3 is TGTGCCAGCAGTTACGCGGGTACCTCCTACAATGAGCAGTTCTTC. Its protein product is CASSYAGTSYNEQFF.

V and J are TRBV4-2 and TRBJ2-1, with 11 bases aligning to TRBD2. The CDR3 totals 16 residues. With V trimmed by 4 bases and J by 0 bases, 2 bases remained unmatched. Germline CDR1 is LGHNA and CDR2 is YNFKEQ. The CDR3 loop is CASSPTSGASYNEQFF. The CDR3 DNA is TGTGCCAGCAGCCCGACTAGCGGGGCCTCCTACAATGAGCAGTTCTTC.

The V gene is TRBV29-1, the J gene TRBJ2-5, with a weak D call TRBD1 (8 bases). The J call could be wrong; TRBJ2-7 is a better fit for the DNA end. The CDR3 runs 13 residues. Germline V gene lookup returns CDR1 SQVTM and CDR2 ANQGSEA. For the CDR3, the DNA is TGCAGCGTCGTAACAGGGGGGGCCTACGAGCAGTACTTC. It translates to CSVVTGGAYEQYF.